This TCR beta chain was obtained from a study of T cell responses to AZD1222 COVID-19 vaccine. Study results and caveats: White British donors predominated, females outnumbered males, and clonal diversity was possibly underestimated.

Note on this clone: Its antigen is as yet unknown.

The assay was immunoSEQ multiplex PCR, and TCRdb's table has in-frame clones only and misses some. The sample carries about 150,000 clones, approximately 90% recorded once. From germline, CDR1 is SGHTA and CDR2 FQGNSA. The CDR3 sequence is 15 residues long. After removal of 1 base from V and 4 bases from J, the junction contained 6 bases not matched to a gene. The receptor's source is an adult in good health. This sample comprised peripheral blood, obtained on day 0 of AZD1222 vaccination. The chain employs TRBV7-2 and TRBJ2-5; 7 bases fit TRBD2. In DNA form, the CDR3 reads TGTGCCAGCAGCTTAGGCCTAGCGGTGGGAGAGACCCAGTACTTC. Translation gives CASSLGLAVGETQYF.